These T cell receptor beta chains were read from a single sample in a study of T cells after yellow fever vaccination. Each CDR3 protein gets one entry after TCRdb re-called the 5' RACE reads with MiXCR. The sample includes about 120,000 distinct CDR3 sequences, 15% of them seen just once. Sequencing was performed on CD8+ T cells sorted from PBMCs, taken 5 days after the yellow fever booster vaccination. The source of these receptors is a man aged 18 to 29 who received the YFV17D yellow fever vaccine. Each CDR3 is given with its conserved first and last residue.

TRBJ1-1	TRBV7-9	CASSPRGGGNTEAFF
TRBJ1-1	TRBV27	CASSPGRMNTEAFF
TRBJ1-1	TRBV6-5	CASSYSERAFSNTEAFF
TRBJ2-7	TRBV27	CASSTGGKSYEQYF
TRBJ1-2	TRBV4-1	CASSPTTEANYGYTF
TRBJ1-1	TRBV6-2/TRBV6-3	CASSAWTGPVALNTEAFF
TRBJ2-3	TRBV7-2	CASSLGGGRSDTQYF
TRBJ2-1	TRBV11-2	CASSLDTWGGLAGSEQFF
TRBJ1-5	TRBV27	CASSFVGGIQPQHF
TRBJ1-3	TRBV29-1	CSVEWDGNTIYF
TRBJ1-6	TRBV6-5	CASSTPPGGGSPLHF
TRBJ2-2	TRBV9	CASSVEGGTGELFF
TRBJ1-1	TRBV27	CASSPTKGRTEAFF
TRBJ1-1	TRBV4-1	CASSQGIGWDTEAFF
TRBJ2-2	TRBV5-6	CASSSVSGYTGELFF
TRBJ2-1	TRBV6-4	CASSPSGGANEQFF
TRBJ2-3	TRBV7-9	CASTSARPAGVTDTQYF
TRBJ2-5	TRBV9	CASSVIRTAGTQYF
TRBJ1-4	TRBV20-1	CSARDLGLQGGATNEKLFF
TRBJ2-1	TRBV12-3/TRBV12-4	CASSSGVLNEQFF
TRBJ2-2	TRBV4-3	CASSPATGSTGELFF
TRBJ1-1	TRBV7-9	CASSAVRGYTEAFF
TRBJ2-7	TRBV20-1	CSARVPSGGYEQYF
TRBJ2-5	TRBV4-1	CASSQGPHQETQYF
TRBJ2-7	TRBV7-9	CASGGGRASYEQYF
TRBJ2-3	TRBV12-3/TRBV12-4	CASSPSYGGRGTDTQYF
TRBJ2-1	TRBV4-1	CASSQDPGFDEQFF
TRBJ2-3	TRBV6-4	CASSTIAGGTDTQYF
TRBJ2-2	TRBV9	CASSVGSIGELFF
TRBJ2-2	TRBV27	CASSKRGALPGELFF
TRBJ2-1	TRBV19	CASSSGQGVWSEQFF
TRBJ2-3	TRBV7-9	CASSPWDGRGTDTQYF
TRBJ2-2	TRBV28	CASSLPWTSGATGELFF
TRBJ2-5	TRBV4-1	CASSQVARGEETQYF
TRBJ2-5	TRBV6-5	CASSPDKGRGQETQYF
TRBJ1-2	TRBV5-1	CASSSNSWEDGYTF
TRBJ2-7	TRBV13	CASATGQGVNEQYF
TRBJ1-1	TRBV7-9	CASSGAGNTEAFF
TRBJ2-5	TRBV9	CASSVWAGVAETQYF
TRBJ2-3	TRBV2	CASSEKYLRGPDTQYF
TRBJ2-5	TRBV6-2/TRBV6-3	CASSYPTGHQETQYF
TRBJ2-2	TRBV6-5	CASKITYTGELFF
TRBJ2-1	TRBV7-9	CASSLEGSRVEQFF
TRBJ1-3	TRBV9	CASSVGSSLYTIYF
TRBJ1-2	TRBV3-1	CASSPETGLGENYGYTF
TRBJ1-2	TRBV19	CASRGTGNPGVGYTF
TRBJ2-1	TRBV18	CASSPPAASSYNEQFF
TRBJ2-1	TRBV7-8	CASSPTTGVYEQFF
TRBJ2-2	TRBV19	CASTSMRGNTGELFF
TRBJ1-2	TRBV15	CATSRAGPSYGYTF
TRBJ2-4	TRBV7-2	CASSSSVGMAKNIQYF
TRBJ2-1	TRBV7-9	CASSKTSVPYNEQFF
TRBJ2-7	TRBV21-1	CASSTFRQVYIYEQYF
TRBJ2-1	TRBV29-1	CSVEGWLPSDEQFF
TRBJ2-6	TRBV6-2/TRBV6-3	CASSYAGTSGYSSGANVLTF
TRBJ2-7	TRBV6-5	CASSSGLYKYEQYF
TRBJ2-3	TRBV20-1	CSARAPRGGDSTDTQYF
TRBJ2-3	TRBV5-1	CASRKRVAWTDTQYF
TRBJ1-1	TRBV5-1	CASSWVVSAANTEAFF